Below are 9 T cell receptor beta chains sequenced from a single sample in a study of human T cells and chemical hapten exposure. TCRdb re-derived calls from the RACE reads in MiXCR, one entry per CDR3 protein. The sample yields under 400,000 distinct CDR3 sequences, 5.1% seen once. Stated time point: pre-sensitization, week 0. The treatment was: therapeutic diphenylcyclopropenone sensitization with weekly scalp DPC. This specimen consisted of whole blood, obtained in connection with sensitization to the hapten diphenylcyclopropenone (DPC). The receptors derive from a woman in her forties or fifties with alopecia areata. Some clones in this sample may be carry-over from other donors' samples.

This clonotype has more than one count but fewer than ten. The chain employs TRBV27 and TRBJ1-4; 10 nucleotides line up with TRBD1. The CDR3 loop spans 15 amino acids. Trimming removed 5 bases from V and 8 bases from J; junction bases left unmatched: 8. CDR1 and CDR2 from the germline V gene are MNHEY and SMNVEV (reference sequence). CDR3 residues: CASSDRGTGAEKLFF. The CDR3 DNA reads as TGTGCCAGCAGTGATAGGGGGACAGGGGCCGAAAAACTGTTTTTT.

At least ten counts were recorded for this clonotype. V and J are TRBV6-1 and TRBJ2-3; 12 nucleotides agree with TRBD2. Unmatched junction bases numbered 0, after V lost 3 bases and J lost 5 bases. The germline gives CDR1 MNHNS, CDR2 SASEGT. The CDR3 has 14 amino acids. CDR3 DNA sequence: TGTGCCAGCAGTGAGACTAGCGGGGGAGATACGCAGTATTTT. Protein: CASSETSGGDTQYF.

This clonotype has a count of ten or more. This chain uses TRBV6-2 or TRBV6-3 with TRBJ2-7; 8 bases fit TRBD1. CDR3 length: 12 residues. V dropped 4 bases and J dropped 6; count of bases not matched to a gene: 2. CDR1 MNHEY and CDR2 SVGEGT come from the germline V gene. Here the CDR3 reads CASSLGTGEQYF. CDR3 in DNA: TGTGCCAGCAGTTTGGGGACAGGCGAGCAGTACTTC.

This clonotype was detected many times. The chain combines TRBV7-9 with TRBJ1-5; no firm D call. The CDR3 has 15 residues. V lost 0 bases and J lost 4, with 10 bases in between. The germline V gene encodes CDR1 SEHNR and CDR2 FQNEAQ (reference sequence). The CDR3, as DNA: TGTGCCAGCAGCTTAGCGAACGACGGGAATCAGCCCCAGCATTTT. Translation: CASSLANDGNQPQHF.

For this clonotype: A read error may be the cause here, since a much bigger clone is one base away. This chain links TRBV7-9 with TRBJ1-1; D is unclear. The CDR3 runs 12 residues. Germline-derived CDR1 and CDR2 are SEHNR and FQNEAQ (reference sequence). CDR3 sequence reads: CTSSLIITEAFF. For the CDR3, the DNA is TGTACCAGCAGCTTAATTATCACTGAAGCTTTCTTT.

This clonotype appeared many times. The chain has TRBV6-2 or TRBV6-3 and TRBJ2-5; D is possibly TRBD1 (5 bases). The V end was cut by 7 bases, the J end by 1 base, with 16 bases between. This CDR3 has 15 residues. The germline CDR1 and CDR2 sequences are MNHEY and SVGEGT. CDR3: CASIGDSVLQETQYF. DNA for the CDR3: TGTGCCAGCATCGGAGACAGCGTACTCCAAGAGACCCAGTACTTC.

The rearrangement joins TRBV4-2 to TRBJ2-2; TRBD1 aligns across 9 bases. The trim removed 4 bases at V and 4 bases at J, leaving 7 bases unmatched. Germline V gives CDR1 LGHNA, CDR2 YNFKEQ. This CDR3 is built from 16 residues. CDR3 DNA sequence: TGTGCCAGCAGCCCCGGGACAGGGACGAGCACCGGGGAGCTGTTTTTT. This gives the protein CASSPGTGTSTGELFF.

This clonotype was observed at least ten times. The J gene is TRBJ2-6, the V gene TRBV5-6; D tentatively fits TRBD1 or TRBD2 (6 bases each). The CDR3 is 19 amino acids. V gave up 4 bases and J gave up 4 bases, with 24 bases separating them. Germline CDR1 and CDR2: SGHDT and YYEEEE. CDR3 protein: CASSSTGRRESSGANVLTF. CDR3 in DNA: TGTGCCAGCAGCAGTACAGGGAGGAGAGAGTCCTCCGGGGCCAACGTCCTGACTTTC.

This clonotype was recorded a few times. V gene TRBV6-6 combines with J gene TRBJ1-6; TRBD1 might be the D (5 bases). Trimming shortened V by 6 bases and J by 0 bases, and 9 bases separated the two germline ends. This CDR3 is built from 15 residues. Germline assignment: CDR1 MNHNY and CDR2 SVGAGI (reference sequence). DNA for the CDR3: TGTGCCAGCAGCGACAGCCGCTCCTATAATTCACCCCTCCACTTT. Translation gives CASSDSRSYNSPLHF.